The clone carrying this T cell receptor beta chain was observed many times. The antigen is unknown. This specimen belongs to a study of T cells in Graves' hyperthyroidism and ophthalmopathy. Study results and limitations: Among thyroid clonotypes expanded above 0.001, most also appeared in blood.

TCR beta CDR3 regions were amplified from RNA transcripts. The TCR CDR3 first-round RT-PCR relied on the HTBI primer set. TCRdb re-called the multiplex PCR reads through MiXCR, storing one row per CDR3 protein. The repertoire holds 340,000 or so distinct CDR3 sequences, about 20% seen once, with under 55% in the top ten. Per germline, CDR1 LGHDT and CDR2 YNNKEL (reference sequence). The CDR3 is 16 amino acids. The ends lost 5 bases at V and 3 bases at J; junction bases unmatched: 6. The chain recombines TRBV3-1 with TRBJ2-1; 11 bases are a match to TRBD2. Sequencing was performed on blood. The sequence derives from a woman aged 45-60 years with Graves' hyperthyroidism. CDR3 nucleotides: TGTGCCAGCAGCTTGCCCGGGACTAGCGGCTACAATGAGCAGTTCTTC. Translation gives CASSLPGTSGYNEQFF.